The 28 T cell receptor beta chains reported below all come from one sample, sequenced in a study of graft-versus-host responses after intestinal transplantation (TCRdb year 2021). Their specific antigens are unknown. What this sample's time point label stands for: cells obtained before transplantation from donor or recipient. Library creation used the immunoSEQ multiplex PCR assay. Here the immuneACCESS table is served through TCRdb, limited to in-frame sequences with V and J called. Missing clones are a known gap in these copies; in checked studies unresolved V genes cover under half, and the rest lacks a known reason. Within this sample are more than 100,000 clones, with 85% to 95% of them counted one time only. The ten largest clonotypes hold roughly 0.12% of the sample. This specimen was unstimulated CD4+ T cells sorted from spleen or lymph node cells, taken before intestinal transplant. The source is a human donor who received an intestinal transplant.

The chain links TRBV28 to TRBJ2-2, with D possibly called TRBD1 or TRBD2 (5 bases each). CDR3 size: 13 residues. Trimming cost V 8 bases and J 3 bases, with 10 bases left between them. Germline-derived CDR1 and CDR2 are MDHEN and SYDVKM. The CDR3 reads CASLLGDTGELFF. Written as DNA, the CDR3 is TGTGCCAGCCTCCTGGGGGACACCGGGGAGCTGTTTTTT.

The CDR3 spells CASSIKAPYSNQPQHF. CDR3 nucleotides: TGTGCCAGTAGTATCAAGGCACCGTATAGCAATCAGCCCCAGCATTTT. This chain links TRBV19 with TRBJ1-5; D gene ambiguous. V lost 3 bases, J lost 0 bases, and 12 bases lay in between. Germline CDR1 reads LNHDA; CDR2 reads SQIVND (reference sequence). The CDR3 extends over 16 amino acids.

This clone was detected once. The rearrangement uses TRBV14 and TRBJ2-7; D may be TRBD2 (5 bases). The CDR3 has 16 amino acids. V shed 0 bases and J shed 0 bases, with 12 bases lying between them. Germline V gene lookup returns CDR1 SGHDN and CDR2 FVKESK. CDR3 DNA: TGTGCCAGCAGCCAAGACCGGGATTGGGGCTCCTACGAGCAGTACTTC. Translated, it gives CASSQDRDWGSYEQYF.

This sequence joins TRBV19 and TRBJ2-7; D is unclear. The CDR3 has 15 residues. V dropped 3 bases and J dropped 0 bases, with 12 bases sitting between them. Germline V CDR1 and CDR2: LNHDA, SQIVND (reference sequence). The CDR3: CASSMGSLSSYEQYF. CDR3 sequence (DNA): TGTGCCAGTAGTATGGGCAGCTTATCCTCCTACGAGCAGTACTTC.

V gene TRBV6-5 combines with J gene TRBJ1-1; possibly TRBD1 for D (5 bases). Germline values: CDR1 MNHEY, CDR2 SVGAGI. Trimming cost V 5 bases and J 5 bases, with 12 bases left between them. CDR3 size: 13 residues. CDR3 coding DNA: TGTGCCAGCAGTACGTGGGGGGTTACTGAAGCTTTCTTT. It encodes CASSTWGVTEAFF.

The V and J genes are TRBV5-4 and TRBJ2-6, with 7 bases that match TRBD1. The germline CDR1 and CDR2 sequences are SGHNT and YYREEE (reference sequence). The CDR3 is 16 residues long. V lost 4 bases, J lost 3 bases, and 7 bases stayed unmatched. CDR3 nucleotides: TGTGCCAGCAGCCAAGGGGGCACTGGTGGGGCCAACGTCCTGACTTTC. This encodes CASSQGGTGGANVLTF.

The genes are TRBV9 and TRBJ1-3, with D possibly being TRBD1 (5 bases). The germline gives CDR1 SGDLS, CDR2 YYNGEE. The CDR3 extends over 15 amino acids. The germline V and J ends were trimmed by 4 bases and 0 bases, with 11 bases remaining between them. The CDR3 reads CASSLDGGSGNTIYF. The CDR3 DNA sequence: TGTGCCAGCAGCTTGGACGGGGGCTCTGGAAACACCATATATTTT.

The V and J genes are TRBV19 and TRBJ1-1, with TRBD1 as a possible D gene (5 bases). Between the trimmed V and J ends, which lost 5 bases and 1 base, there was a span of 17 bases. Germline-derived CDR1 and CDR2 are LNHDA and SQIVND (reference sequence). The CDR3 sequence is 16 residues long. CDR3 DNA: TGTGCCAGTAGTCTATCTGGGGCCCCGGGGAACACTGAAGCTTTCTTT. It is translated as CASSLSGAPGNTEAFF.

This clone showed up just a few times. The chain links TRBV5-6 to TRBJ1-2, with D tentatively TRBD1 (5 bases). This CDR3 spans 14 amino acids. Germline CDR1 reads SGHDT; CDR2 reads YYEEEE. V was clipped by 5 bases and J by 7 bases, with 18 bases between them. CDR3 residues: CASSRGTPLGGYTF. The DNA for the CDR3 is TGTGCCAGCAGTCGGGGGACCCCGTTAGGTGGCTACACCTTC.

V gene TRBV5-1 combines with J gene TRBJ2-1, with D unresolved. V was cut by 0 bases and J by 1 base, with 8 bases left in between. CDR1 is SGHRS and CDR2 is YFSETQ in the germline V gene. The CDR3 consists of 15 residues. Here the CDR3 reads CASSLASFSYNEQFF. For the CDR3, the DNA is TGCGCCAGCAGCTTGGCTAGTTTTTCCTACAATGAGCAGTTCTTC.

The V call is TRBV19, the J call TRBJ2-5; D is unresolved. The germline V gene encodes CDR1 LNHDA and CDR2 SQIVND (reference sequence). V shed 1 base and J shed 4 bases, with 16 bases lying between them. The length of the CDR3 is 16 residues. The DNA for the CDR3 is TGTGCCAGTAGTATAGGGAAAGGGTCTGCAGGAGAGACCCAGTACTTC. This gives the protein CASSIGKGSAGETQYF. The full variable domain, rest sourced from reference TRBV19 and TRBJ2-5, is DGGITQSPKYLFRKEGQNVTLSCEQNLNHDAMYWYRQDPGQGLRLIYYSQIVNDFQKGDIAEGYSVSREKKESFPLTVTSAQKNPTAFYLCASSIGKGSAGETQYFGPGTRLLVL.

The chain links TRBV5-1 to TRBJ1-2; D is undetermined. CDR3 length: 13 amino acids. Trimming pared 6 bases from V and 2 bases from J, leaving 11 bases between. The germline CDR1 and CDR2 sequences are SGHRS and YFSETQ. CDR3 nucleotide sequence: TGCGCCAGCAAAGGTGGCGGCAACTATGGCTACACCTTC. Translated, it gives CASKGGGNYGYTF. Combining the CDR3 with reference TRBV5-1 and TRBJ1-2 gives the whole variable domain KAGVTQTPRYLIKTRGQQVTLSCSPISGHRSVSWYQQTPGQGLQFLFEYFSETQRNKGNFPGRFSGRQFSNSRSEMNVSTLELGDSALYLCASKGGGNYGYTFGSGTRLTVV.

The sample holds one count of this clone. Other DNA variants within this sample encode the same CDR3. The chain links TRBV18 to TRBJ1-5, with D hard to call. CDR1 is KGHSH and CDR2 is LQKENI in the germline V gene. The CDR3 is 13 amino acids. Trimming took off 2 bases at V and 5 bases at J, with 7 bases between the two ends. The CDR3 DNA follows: TGTGCCAGCTCACCAGGGAGGGATCAGCCCCAGCATTTT. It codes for CASSPGRDQPQHF.

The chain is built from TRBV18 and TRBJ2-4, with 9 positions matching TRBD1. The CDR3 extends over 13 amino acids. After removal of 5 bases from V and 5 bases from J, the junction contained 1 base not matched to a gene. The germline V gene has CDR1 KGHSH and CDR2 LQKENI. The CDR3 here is CASSGDRENIQYF. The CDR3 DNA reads TGTGCCAGCTCAGGGGACAGGGAAAACATTCAGTACTTC.

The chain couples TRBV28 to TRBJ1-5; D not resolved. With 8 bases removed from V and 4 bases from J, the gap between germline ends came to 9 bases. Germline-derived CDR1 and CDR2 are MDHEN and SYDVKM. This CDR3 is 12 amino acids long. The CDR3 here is CASGQFNQPQHF. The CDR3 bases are TGTGCCAGCGGCCAGTTTAATCAGCCCCAGCATTTT.

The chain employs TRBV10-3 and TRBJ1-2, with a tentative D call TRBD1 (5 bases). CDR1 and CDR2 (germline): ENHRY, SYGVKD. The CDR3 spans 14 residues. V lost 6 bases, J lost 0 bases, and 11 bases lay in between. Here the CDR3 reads CAIRGPASNYGYTF. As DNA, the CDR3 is TGTGCCATCAGGGGACCGGCTTCTAACTATGGCTACACCTTC.

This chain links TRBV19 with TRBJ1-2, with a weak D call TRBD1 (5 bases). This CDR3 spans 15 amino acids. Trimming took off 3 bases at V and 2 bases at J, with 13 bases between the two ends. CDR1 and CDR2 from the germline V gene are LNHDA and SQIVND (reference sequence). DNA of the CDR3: TGTGCCAGTAGTATGGGGGAGGTTTGGAACTATGGCTACACCTTC. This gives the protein CASSMGEVWNYGYTF.

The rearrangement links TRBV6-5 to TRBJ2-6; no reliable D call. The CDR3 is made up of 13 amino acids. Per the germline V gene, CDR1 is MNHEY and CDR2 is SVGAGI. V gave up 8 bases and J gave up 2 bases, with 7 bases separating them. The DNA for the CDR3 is TGTGCCAGCCACTCTCCTGGGGCCAACGTCCTGACTTTC. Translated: CASHSPGANVLTF.

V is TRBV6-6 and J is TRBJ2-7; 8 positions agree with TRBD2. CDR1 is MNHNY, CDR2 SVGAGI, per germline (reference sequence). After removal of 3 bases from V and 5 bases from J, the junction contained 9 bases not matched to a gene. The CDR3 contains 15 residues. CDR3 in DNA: TGTGCCAGCAGTTATGGCGGGGGGCGGAGAAACGAGCAGTACTTC. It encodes CASSYGGGRRNEQYF.

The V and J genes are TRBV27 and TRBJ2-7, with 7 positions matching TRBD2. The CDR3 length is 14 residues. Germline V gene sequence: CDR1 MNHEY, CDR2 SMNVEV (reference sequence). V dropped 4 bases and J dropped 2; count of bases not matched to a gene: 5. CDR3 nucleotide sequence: TGTGCCAGCAGTTCAGAAGCGGGACCCTACGAGCAGTACTTC. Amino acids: CASSSEAGPYEQYF.

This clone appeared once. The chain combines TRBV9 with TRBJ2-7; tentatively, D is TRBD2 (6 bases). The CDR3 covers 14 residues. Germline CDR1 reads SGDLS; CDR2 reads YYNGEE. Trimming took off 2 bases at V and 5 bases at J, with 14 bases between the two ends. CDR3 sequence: CASSVRAGSHEQYF. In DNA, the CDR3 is TGTGCCAGCAGCGTTCGAGCGGGCAGTCACGAGCAGTACTTC.

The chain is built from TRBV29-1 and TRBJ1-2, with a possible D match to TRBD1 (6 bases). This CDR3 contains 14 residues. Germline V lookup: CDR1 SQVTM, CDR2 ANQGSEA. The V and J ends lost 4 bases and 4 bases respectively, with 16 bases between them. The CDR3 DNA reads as TGCAGCGTTGCGACAGGTCCTACGGTCTATGGCTACACCTTC. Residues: CSVATGPTVYGYTF.

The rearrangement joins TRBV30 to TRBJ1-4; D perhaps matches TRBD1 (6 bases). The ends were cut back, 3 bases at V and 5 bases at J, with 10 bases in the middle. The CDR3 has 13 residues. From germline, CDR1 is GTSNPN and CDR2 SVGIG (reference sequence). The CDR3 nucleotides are TGTGCCTGGAGGAGGGGGACAAATGAAAAACTGTTTTTT. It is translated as CAWRRGTNEKLFF. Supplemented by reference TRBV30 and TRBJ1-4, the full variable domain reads SQTIHQWPATLVQPVGSPLSLECTVEGTSNPNLYWYRQAAGRGLQLLFYSVGIGQISSEVPQNLSASRPQDRQFILSSKKLLLSDSGFYLCAWRRGTNEKLFFGSGTQLSVL.

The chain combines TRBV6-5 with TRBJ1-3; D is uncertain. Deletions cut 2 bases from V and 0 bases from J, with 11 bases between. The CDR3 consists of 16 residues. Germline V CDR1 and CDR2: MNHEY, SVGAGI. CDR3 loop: CASSYGHYISGNTIYF. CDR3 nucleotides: TGTGCCAGCAGTTACGGGCATTATATCTCTGGAAACACCATATATTTT.

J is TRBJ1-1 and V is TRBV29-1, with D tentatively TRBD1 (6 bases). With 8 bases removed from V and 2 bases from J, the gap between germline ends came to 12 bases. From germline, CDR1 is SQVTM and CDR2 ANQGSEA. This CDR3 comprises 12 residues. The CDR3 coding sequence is TGCAGCTCACGGGGGGCCAACACTGAAGCTTTCTTT. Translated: CSSRGANTEAFF.

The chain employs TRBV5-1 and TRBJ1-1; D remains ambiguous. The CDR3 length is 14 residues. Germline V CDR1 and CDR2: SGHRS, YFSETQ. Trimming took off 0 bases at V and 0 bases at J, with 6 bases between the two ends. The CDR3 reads CASSLVTMNTEAFF. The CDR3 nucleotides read TGCGCCAGCAGCTTGGTGACCATGAACACTGAAGCTTTCTTT.

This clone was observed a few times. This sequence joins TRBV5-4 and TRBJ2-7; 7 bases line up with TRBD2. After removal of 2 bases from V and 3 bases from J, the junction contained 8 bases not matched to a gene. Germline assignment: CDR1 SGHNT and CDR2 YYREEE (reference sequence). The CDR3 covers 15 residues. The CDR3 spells CASSFSTGGYYEQYF. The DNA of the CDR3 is TGTGCCAGCAGCTTTTCAACGGGAGGATACTACGAGCAGTACTTC.

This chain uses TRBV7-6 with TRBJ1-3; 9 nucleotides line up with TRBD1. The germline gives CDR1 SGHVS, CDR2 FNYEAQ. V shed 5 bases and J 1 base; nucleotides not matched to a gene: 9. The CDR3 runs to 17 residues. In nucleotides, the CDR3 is TGTGCCAGCAGCCTAGGACCCGGGACAGGGTCTGGAAACACCATATATTTT. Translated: CASSLGPGTGSGNTIYF.